The following is a T cell receptor (beta chain) sequence with its context. Measured with immunoSEQ multiplex PCR; TCRdb has only the in-frame clones, and not every one. This table holds fewer than 80,000 clones, 94% found once. The sample originates from a study of T cell changes during pregnancy in multiple sclerosis. Trimming pared 6 bases from V and 9 bases from J, leaving 15 bases between. The CDR3 is made up of 14 amino acids. CDR1 is MNHEY and CDR2 is SVGAGI in the germline V gene. This chain links TRBV6-5 with TRBJ1-6, with D unresolved. This specimen was CD4+ T cells from peripheral blood mononuclear cells, taken after pregnancy. This sequence originates from a female donor with multiple sclerosis, enrolled in a pregnancy study. The CDR3 coding sequence is TGTGCCAGCAGCTTCCGGGATAGGACTTCACCCCTCCACTTT. Translation: CASSFRDRTSPLHF.